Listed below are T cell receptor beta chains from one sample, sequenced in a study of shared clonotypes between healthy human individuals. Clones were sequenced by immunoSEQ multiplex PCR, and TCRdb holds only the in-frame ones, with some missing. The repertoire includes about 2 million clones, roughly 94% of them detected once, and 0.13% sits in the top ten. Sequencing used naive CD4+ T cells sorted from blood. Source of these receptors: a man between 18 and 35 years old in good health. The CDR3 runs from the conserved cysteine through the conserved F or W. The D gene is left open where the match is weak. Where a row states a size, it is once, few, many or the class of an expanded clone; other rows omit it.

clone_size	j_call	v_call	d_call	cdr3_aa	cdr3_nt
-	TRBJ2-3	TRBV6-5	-	CASSRAGAVDTQYF	TGTGCCAGCAGTAGAGCAGGGGCAGTAGATACGCAGTATTTT
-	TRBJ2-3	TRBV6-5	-	CASSRTRAATDTQYF	TGTGCCAGCAGTCGGACCAGGGCGGCCACAGATACGCAGTATTTT
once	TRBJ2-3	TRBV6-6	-	CASSYSAADTQYF	TGTGCCAGCAGTTACTCGGCTGCAGATACGCAGTATTTT
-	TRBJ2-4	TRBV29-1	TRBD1	CSVGGTGENIQYF	TGCAGCGTCGGAGGGACAGGGGAAAACATTCAGTACTTC
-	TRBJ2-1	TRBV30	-	CAWSVPTTRSNEQFF	TGTGCCTGGAGTGTACCCACCACTAGATCCAATGAGCAGTTCTTC
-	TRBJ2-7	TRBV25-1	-	CASFRGTYEQYF	TGTGCCAGTTTTCGGGGCACCTACGAGCAGTACTTC
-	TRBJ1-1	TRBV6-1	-	CAARVAGTEAFF	TGTGCCGCGCGGGTGGCGGGCACTGAAGCTTTCTTT
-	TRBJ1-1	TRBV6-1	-	CASSERRGDTEAFF	TGTGCCAGCAGTGAACGTAGGGGGGACACTGAAGCTTTCTTT
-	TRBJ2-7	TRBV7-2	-	CASSLAGTEQYF	TGTGCCAGCAGCTTAGCGGGAACCGAGCAGTACTTC
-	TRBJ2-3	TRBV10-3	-	CAISPSTDTQYF	TGTGCCATCAGTCCTAGCACAGATACGCAGTATTTT
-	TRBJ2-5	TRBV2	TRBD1	CASSEPHRGSQEETQYF	TGTGCCAGCAGTGAACCCCACAGGGGAAGTCAAGAAGAGACCCAGTACTTC
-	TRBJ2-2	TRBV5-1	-	CASSLVGVSTGELFF	TGCGCCAGCAGCTTGGTCGGGGTTTCCACCGGGGAGCTGTTTTTT
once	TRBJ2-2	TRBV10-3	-	CAISESTRGGELFF	TGTGCCATCAGTGAGTCGACTCGAGGGGGGGAGCTGTTTTTT
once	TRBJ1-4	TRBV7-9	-	CASSLTGNPNEKLFF	TGTGCCAGCAGCTTAACCGGGAACCCGAATGAAAAACTGTTTTTT
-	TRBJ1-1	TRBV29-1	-	CSVEGGRGGLVPEAFF	TGCAGCGTTGAAGGGGGGCGCGGAGGATTGGTCCCTGAAGCTTTCTTT
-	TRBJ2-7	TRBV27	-	CASSLRQGGSYEQYF	TGTGCCAGCAGTTTAAGGCAGGGGGGCTCCTACGAGCAGTACTTC
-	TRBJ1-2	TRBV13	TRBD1	CASSLGQGVNYGYTF	TGTGCCAGCAGCTTGGGTCAGGGGGTAAACTATGGCTACACCTTC
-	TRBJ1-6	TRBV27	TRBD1	CASSLLAGQRNSPLHF	TGTGCCAGCAGTTTATTGGCGGGACAGAGAAATTCACCCCTCCACTTT
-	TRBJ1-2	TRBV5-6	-	CASSFMGARYTF	TGTGCCAGCAGCTTTATGGGGGCGCGGTACACCTTC
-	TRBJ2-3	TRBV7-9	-	CASSLVGVGTDTQYF	TGTGCCAGCAGCTTAGTGGGCGTCGGCACAGATACGCAGTATTTT
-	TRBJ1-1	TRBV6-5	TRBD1	CASIKQGRGTEAFF	TGTGCCAGCATTAAACAGGGGAGAGGGACTGAAGCTTTCTTT
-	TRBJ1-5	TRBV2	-	CASGLEGNQPQHF	TGTGCCAGCGGGCTAGAGGGCAATCAGCCCCAGCATTTT
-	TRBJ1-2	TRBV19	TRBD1	CATRPIDRDGYTF	TGTGCCACCCGTCCCATCGACAGGGACGGCTACACCTTC
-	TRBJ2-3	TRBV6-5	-	CASSRGAGESDTQYF	TGTGCCAGCAGTCGCGGGGCAGGGGAGTCAGATACGCAGTATTTT
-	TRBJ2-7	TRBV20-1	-	CSAVDSYEQYF	TGCAGTGCCGTGGACAGCTACGAGCAGTACTTC
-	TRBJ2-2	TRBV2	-	CASSRDAKGAGELFF	TGTGCCAGCAGCAGGGACGCAAAAGGGGCCGGGGAGCTGTTTTTT
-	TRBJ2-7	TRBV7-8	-	CASSFGPLSYEQYF	TGTGCCAGCAGCTTTGGGCCCTTATCCTACGAGCAGTACTTC
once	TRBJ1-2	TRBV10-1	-	CASSEGGSNYGYTF	TGCGCCAGCAGTGAGGGAGGATCAAACTATGGCTACACCTTC
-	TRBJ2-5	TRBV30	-	CAWSVAGVVVQETQYF	TGTGCCTGGAGTGTAGCTGGAGTAGTGGTACAAGAGACCCAGTACTTC
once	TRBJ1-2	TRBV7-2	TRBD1	CASSLGTGSGYTF	TGTGCCAGCAGCTTAGGGACAGGGTCTGGCTACACCTTC
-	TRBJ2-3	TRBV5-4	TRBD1	CASSTGTVRADTQYF	TGTGCCAGCAGCACAGGGACAGTGAGGGCCGATACGCAGTATTTT
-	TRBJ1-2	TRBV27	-	CASSSEDSRRGGYTF	TGTGCCAGCAGTTCGGAGGACAGCCGGCGTGGGGGCTACACCTTC
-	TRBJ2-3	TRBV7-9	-	CASSLLRPSTDTQYF	TGTGCCAGCAGCTTACTCCGACCGAGCACAGATACGCAGTATTTT
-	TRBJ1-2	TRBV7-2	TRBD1	CASSGDSNYGYTF	TGTGCCAGCAGTGGGGACAGTAACTATGGCTACACCTTC
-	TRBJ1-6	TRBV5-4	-	CASSSGLSGSYNSPLHF	TGTGCCAGCAGCTCGGGACTCTCGGGCTCCTATAATTCACCCCTCCACTTT
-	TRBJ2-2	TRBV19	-	CASSTGTTGSGELFF	TGTGCCAGTAGCACGGGAACCACAGGGTCCGGGGAGCTGTTTTTT
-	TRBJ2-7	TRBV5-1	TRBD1	CASSLGTGGKYEQYF	TGCGCCAGCAGCTTGGGGACAGGGGGCAAGTACGAGCAGTACTTC
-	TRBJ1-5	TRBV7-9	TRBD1	CASSGGTDYNQPQHF	TGTGCCAGCAGCGGAGGGACAGATTACAATCAGCCCCAGCATTTT
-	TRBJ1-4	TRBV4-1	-	CASSQAQDSNEKLFF	TGCGCCAGCAGCCAAGCCCAGGACTCTAATGAAAAACTGTTTTTT
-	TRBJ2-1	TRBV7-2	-	CASSPSLPYNEQFF	TGTGCCAGCAGCCCATCCTTGCCCTACAATGAGCAGTTCTTC
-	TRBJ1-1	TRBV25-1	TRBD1	CASSHVGTANTEAFF	TGTGCCAGCAGCCACGTCGGGACAGCAAACACTGAAGCTTTCTTT
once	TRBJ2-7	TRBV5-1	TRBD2	CASSGGVSSYEQYF	TGCGCCAGCAGCGGGGGGGTAAGCTCCTACGAGCAGTACTTC
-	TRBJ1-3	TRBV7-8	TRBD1	CASSSTGTGNTIYF	TGTGCCAGCAGCTCGACAGGGACTGGAAACACCATATATTTT
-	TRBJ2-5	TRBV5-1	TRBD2	CASAQGLGVRETQYF	TGCGCCAGCGCACAGGGACTAGGCGTTCGAGAGACCCAGTACTTC
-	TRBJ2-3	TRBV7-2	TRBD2	CASSLRLADSTDTQYF	TGTGCCAGCAGCTTGAGACTAGCCGACTCCACAGATACGCAGTATTTT
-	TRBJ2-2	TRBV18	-	CASSLLSAAGELFF	TGTGCCAGCTCACTCCTATCGGCGGCCGGGGAGCTGTTTTTT
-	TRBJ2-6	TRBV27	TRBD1	CASSRRQGDSAGANVLTF	TGTGCCAGCAGCCGACGACAGGGGGACTCCGCTGGGGCCAACGTCCTGACTTTC
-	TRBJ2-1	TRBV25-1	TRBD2	CASSETLAGALDEQFF	TGTGCCAGCAGTGAGACTCTAGCGGGAGCTTTAGATGAGCAGTTCTTC
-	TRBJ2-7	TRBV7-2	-	CASTPLEGGRYEQYF	TGTGCCAGCACTCCATTAGAGGGAGGTAGATACGAGCAGTACTTC
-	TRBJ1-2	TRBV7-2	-	CASSLVRAGYTF	TGTGCCAGCAGCTTAGTCAGGGCTGGCTACACCTTC
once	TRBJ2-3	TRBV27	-	CASSYQLPPDTQYF	TGTGCCAGCAGTTACCAGTTACCCCCGGATACGCAGTATTTT
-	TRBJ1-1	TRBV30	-	CAGGRLNTEAFF	TGTGCCGGGGGCAGATTGAACACTGAAGCTTTCTTT
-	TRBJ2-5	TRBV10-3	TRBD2	CAISESLTSGTQETQYF	TGTGCCATCAGTGAGTCCTTGACTAGCGGGACGCAAGAGACCCAGTACTTC